The 19 T cell receptor beta chains in this list originate from one sample, sequenced in a study of cytomegalovirus exposure and HLA in healthy donors. Sequenced by immunoSEQ multiplex PCR; TCRdb stores in-frame clones only, minus some. The table shows 95,000 to 150,000 clones, with around 96% occurring only once. Sequenced: PBMCs. The receptors were gathered from a man between 18 and 29 years old in good health and CMV-seronegative.

The chain recombines TRBV9 with TRBJ2-5; 13 bases match TRBD2. Unmatched junction bases numbered 6, after V lost 2 bases and J lost 5 bases. The CDR3 extends over 16 amino acids. Germline-derived CDR1 and CDR2 are SGDLS and YYNGEE. In nucleotides, the CDR3 is TGTGCCAGCAGCGTCGGACTAGCGGGAGTCTGGGAGACCCAGTACTTC. This gives the protein CASSVGLAGVWETQYF.

V is TRBV27 and J is TRBJ1-1; TRBD1 is a possible D gene (5 bases). CDR1 and CDR2 (germline): MNHEY, SMNVEV (reference sequence). V lost 7 bases to trimming and J lost 0 bases, with 9 bases between them. CDR3 length equals 13 residues. The CDR3 DNA is TGTGCCAGCAAGAAGGGGATGAACACTGAAGCTTTCTTT. It encodes CASKKGMNTEAFF.

The chain carries TRBV7-2 and TRBJ2-7, with 12 bases matching TRBD2. This CDR3 contains 19 residues. The V gene end was trimmed by 5 bases and the J gene end by 0 bases; junction bases not matched to a gene: 14. CDR1 is SGHTA, CDR2 FQGNSA, per germline. The CDR3, as DNA: TGTGCCAGCAGCATCGACCGCGGGCTAGCGGGAGGGAGCTCCTACGAGCAGTACTTC. Translated, it gives CASSIDRGLAGGSSYEQYF.

A note on this clone: The identical CDR3 is also encoded by other nucleotide sequences in the sample. The CDR3 loop is CASRTGDTDTQYF. As DNA, the CDR3 is TGCGCCAGCCGGACAGGGGATACAGATACGCAGTATTTT. This chain uses TRBV5-1 with TRBJ2-3, with 9 nucleotides matching TRBD1. This CDR3 spans 13 amino acids. V dropped 7 bases and J dropped 3; count of bases not matched to a gene: 3. Germline loops: CDR1 SGHRS, CDR2 YFSETQ.

In its sample, this clone was seen once. This sequence joins TRBV5-1 and TRBJ2-3; 10 nucleotides align to TRBD2. J gave up 5 bases and V 4 bases, and 7 bases lay outside the gene matches. Germline CDR1 is SGHRS and CDR2 is YFSETQ. The CDR3 covers 15 residues. CDR3 coding DNA: TGCGCCAGCAGCAATCAGCGGGAGGGGGGAGATACGCAGTATTTT. This encodes CASSNQREGGDTQYF. Looking up the rest from reference TRBV5-1 and TRBJ2-3 gives the full variable domain: KAGVTQTPRYLIKTRGQQVTLSCSPISGHRSVSWYQQTPGQGLQFLFEYFSETQRNKGNFPGRFSGRQFSNSRSEMNVSTLELGDSALYLCASSNQREGGDTQYFGPGTRLTVL.

CDR3 nucleotide sequence: TGTGCCAGCAGAACAGACAGGGTCCGGTACGAGCAGTACTTC. Translation: CASRTDRVRYEQYF. The chain joins TRBV28 to TRBJ2-7; 7 bases map to TRBD1. Losses at the gene ends were 6 bases for V and 4 bases for J; bases not matched to a gene: 9. Germline V CDR1 and CDR2: MDHEN, SYDVKM. CDR3 length: 14 amino acids.

In DNA, the CDR3 is TGTGCCAGCAGCCCCGGACAGGGGATGAACACTGAAGCTTTCTTT. Residues: CASSPGQGMNTEAFF. This chain connects TRBV7-9 to TRBJ1-1; the match to TRBD1 covers 9 bases. Germline lookup yields CDR1 SEHNR and CDR2 FQNEAQ (reference sequence). The CDR3 loop spans 15 amino acids. J was trimmed by 0 bases and V by 5 bases; bases with no gene match: 4.

The V and J genes are TRBV13 and TRBJ2-7; 9 bases fit TRBD2. CDR1 PRHDT and CDR2 FYEKMQ come from the germline V gene (reference sequence). The ends lost 3 bases at V and 4 bases at J; junction bases unmatched: 7. The CDR3 runs to 15 residues. As DNA, the CDR3 is TGTGCCAGCAGCTTCGGGGGCGGGAGGGTTTACGAGCAGTACTTC. Amino acids: CASSFGGGRVYEQYF.

The gene calls are TRBV27 and TRBJ2-3; D gene uncertain. Trimming took 5 bases from V and 6 from J, leaving 15 bases between them. This CDR3 has 14 amino acids. Germline V gene lookup returns CDR1 MNHEY and CDR2 SMNVEV (reference sequence). Here the CDR3 DNA reads TGTGCCAGCAGTGCTACTCCTTCATCGGATACGCAGTATTTT. Encoded protein: CASSATPSSDTQYF.

This clone appeared a single time. The chain employs TRBV6-5 and TRBJ2-2, with D unresolved. The CDR3 sequence is 14 residues long. V was pared by 1 base and J by 0 bases, with 3 bases between. Per germline, CDR1 MNHEY and CDR2 SVGAGI. Here the CDR3 reads CASSYYSNTGELFF. The CDR3, as DNA: TGTGCCAGCAGTTACTACTCGAACACCGGGGAGCTGTTTTTT.

The gene calls are TRBV4-3 and TRBJ2-2; 10 bases fit TRBD2. This CDR3 contains 15 residues. Trimming cost V 2 bases and J 6 bases; bases outside gene matches: 3. Germline-derived CDR1 and CDR2 are LGHNA and YSLEER. The chain's CDR3 is CASSQLAGEAGELFF. The CDR3 DNA reads TGCGCCAGCAGCCAACTAGCGGGAGAAGCCGGGGAGCTGTTTTTT.

V is TRBV21-1 and J is TRBJ1-1. TRBV21-1 is a documented pseudogene. This CDR3 contains 14 residues. For the CDR3, the DNA is TGTGCCAGCGGCCGGCGGGTACGGAACACTGAAGCTTTCTTT. This codes for CASGRRVRNTEAFF.

The chain couples TRBV6-5 to TRBJ2-3, with 7 bases lining up with TRBD1. Unmatched junction bases numbered 6, after V lost 6 bases and J lost 0 bases. The CDR3 is 15 residues long. Per germline, CDR1 MNHEY and CDR2 SVGAGI. The CDR3 loop reads CASSRQGVSTDTQYF. CDR3 coding DNA: TGTGCCAGCAGCCGCCAGGGGGTGAGCACAGATACGCAGTATTTT.

The V gene is TRBV6-6, the J gene TRBJ2-7; 7 bases agree with TRBD2. The V segment lost 5 bases and the J segment 3 bases; nucleotides outside the gene matches: 10. The CDR3 is 15 residues long. In germline, CDR1 is MNHNY, CDR2 SVGAGI (reference sequence). This CDR3 is CASSREGLVNYEQYF. CDR3 DNA sequence: TGTGCCAGCAGTCGCGAAGGACTAGTTAACTACGAGCAGTACTTC.

The rearrangement links TRBV9 to TRBJ2-7; D might be TRBD1 (6 bases). V shed 3 bases and J shed 10 bases, with 17 bases lying between them. Looked up from germline, CDR1 is SGDLS and CDR2 is YYNGEE. This CDR3 is 13 amino acids long. Here the CDR3 DNA reads TGTGCCAGCAGCGCCCCAGGGGTTTCAACCCAGTACTTC. Its translation is CASSAPGVSTQYF.

The J gene is TRBJ2-1, the V gene TRBV29-1, with a possible D match to TRBD1 (6 bases). Germline assignment: CDR1 SQVTM and CDR2 ANQGSEA. The CDR3 has 11 residues. The CDR3 spells CIGGQNNEQFF. DNA of the CDR3: TGCATTGGGGGACAAAACAATGAGCAGTTCTTC.

The rearrangement uses TRBV2 and TRBJ1-1; tentatively, D is TRBD1 (5 bases). V lost 7 bases and J lost 1, with 13 bases in between. This CDR3 comprises 14 residues. Germline V lookup: CDR1 SNHLY, CDR2 FYNNEI. The DNA for the CDR3 is TGTGCCAGCACTTCTGACGGGGGGAACACTGAAGCTTTCTTT. Translating it yields CASTSDGGNTEAFF.

This chain links TRBV7-9 with TRBJ2-4; D is unclear. The ends were cut back, 0 bases at V and 0 bases at J, with 6 bases in the middle. The CDR3 has 15 amino acids. CDR1 SEHNR and CDR2 FQNEAQ come from the germline V gene (reference sequence). The CDR3 DNA is TGTGCCAGCAGCTTAGCGCGCGGAGCCAAAAACATTCAGTACTTC. It encodes CASSLARGAKNIQYF.

The chain links TRBV28 to TRBJ1-1; weak D call: TRBD1 (5 bases). Trimming removed 10 bases from V and 2 bases from J, with 14 bases in between. Germline V gives CDR1 MDHEN, CDR2 SYDVKM. The CDR3 spans 13 residues. Written as DNA, the CDR3 is TGTGCCACCTTCCAGGGTGAAAACACTGAAGCTTTCTTT. Translation gives CATFQGENTEAFF.